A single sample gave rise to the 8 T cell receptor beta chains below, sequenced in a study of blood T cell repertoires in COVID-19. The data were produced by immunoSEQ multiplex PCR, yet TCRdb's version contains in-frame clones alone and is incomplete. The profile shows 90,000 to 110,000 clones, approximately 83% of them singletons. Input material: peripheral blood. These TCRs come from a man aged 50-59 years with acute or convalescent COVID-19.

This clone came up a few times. CDR3 region: CAISAAGQQPQHF. The CDR3 nucleotides are TGTGCCATCAGTGCGGCGGGGCAACAGCCCCAGCATTTT. This rearrangement joins TRBV10-3 to TRBJ1-5; possibly TRBD1 for D (5 bases). CDR1 and CDR2 (germline): ENHRY, SYGVKD. The V and J ends lost 4 bases and 7 bases respectively, with 11 bases between them. CDR3 length: 13 amino acids.

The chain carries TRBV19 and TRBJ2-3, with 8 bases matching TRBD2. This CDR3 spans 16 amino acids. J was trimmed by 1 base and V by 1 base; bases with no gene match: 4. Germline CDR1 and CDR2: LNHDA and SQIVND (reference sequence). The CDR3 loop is CASSIGAGEGTDTQYF. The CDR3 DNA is TGTGCCAGTAGTATAGGAGCGGGGGAAGGCACAGATACGCAGTATTTT.

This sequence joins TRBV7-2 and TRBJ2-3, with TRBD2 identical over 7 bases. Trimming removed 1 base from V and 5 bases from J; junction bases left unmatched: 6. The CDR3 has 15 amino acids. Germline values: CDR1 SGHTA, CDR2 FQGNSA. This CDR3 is CASSLGGVAGDTQYF. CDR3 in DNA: TGTGCCAGCAGCTTAGGAGGGGTAGCGGGAGATACGCAGTATTTT.

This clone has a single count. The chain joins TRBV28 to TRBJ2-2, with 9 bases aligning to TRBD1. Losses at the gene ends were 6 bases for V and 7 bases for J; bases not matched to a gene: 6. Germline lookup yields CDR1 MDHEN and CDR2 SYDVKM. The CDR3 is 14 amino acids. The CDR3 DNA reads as TGTGCCAGCAGCCGGACAGGGGAGGTCGGGGAGCTGTTTTTT. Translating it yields CASSRTGEVGELFF.

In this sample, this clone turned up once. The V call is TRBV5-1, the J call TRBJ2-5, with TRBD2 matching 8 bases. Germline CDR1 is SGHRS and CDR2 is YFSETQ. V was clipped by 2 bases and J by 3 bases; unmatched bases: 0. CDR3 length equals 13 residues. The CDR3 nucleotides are TGCGCCAGCAGCTTTAGCGGGAAAGAGACCCAGTACTTC. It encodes CASSFSGKETQYF. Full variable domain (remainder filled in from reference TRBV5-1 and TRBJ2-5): KAGVTQTPRYLIKTRGQQVTLSCSPISGHRSVSWYQQTPGQGLQFLFEYFSETQRNKGNFPGRFSGRQFSNSRSEMNVSTLELGDSALYLCASSFSGKETQYFGPGTRLLVL.

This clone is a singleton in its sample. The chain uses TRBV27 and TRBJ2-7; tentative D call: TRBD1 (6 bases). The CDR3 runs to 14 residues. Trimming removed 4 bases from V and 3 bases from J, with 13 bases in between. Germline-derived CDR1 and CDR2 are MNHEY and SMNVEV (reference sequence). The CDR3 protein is CASSSLDSSYEQYF. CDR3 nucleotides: TGTGCCAGCAGTTCCTTGGACAGCAGCTACGAGCAGTACTTC.

CDR3 amino acids: CASSYGEGWGTEAFF. In DNA, the CDR3 is TGTGCCAGCAGTTACGGGGAGGGGTGGGGCACTGAAGCTTTCTTT. The chain couples TRBV6-5 to TRBJ1-1; D is perhaps TRBD1 (5 bases). The CDR3 consists of 15 residues. Trimming took off 2 bases at V and 4 bases at J, with 14 bases between the two ends. Germline V gives CDR1 MNHEY, CDR2 SVGAGI.

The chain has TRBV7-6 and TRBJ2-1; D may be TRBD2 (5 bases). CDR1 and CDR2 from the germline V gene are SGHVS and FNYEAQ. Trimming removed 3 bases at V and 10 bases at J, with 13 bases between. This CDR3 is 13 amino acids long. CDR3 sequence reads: CASSFFTSGEQFF. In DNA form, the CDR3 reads TGTGCCAGCAGCTTTTTTACCAGCGGAGAGCAGTTCTTC.